This T cell receptor beta chain was documented in a study of cytomegalovirus exposure and HLA in healthy donors. In the study overall: The Caucasian-associated ancestry cluster contained around four fifths of the approximately 420 genotyped donors. The study's findings and limits: The authors judged a highly shared variant cluster likely a sequencing artifact. The investigators catalogued some 160 TCR beta chains as cytomegalovirus-associated. Within a later analysis, the majority of CMV-associated TCR beta chains appeared HLA-restricted.

Primers for the PCR totalled 60 Vbeta and 13 Jbeta. Sequenced by immunoSEQ multiplex PCR; TCRdb stores in-frame clones only, minus some. The table has some 130,000 clones, 75% to 85% seen once. Regarding this clone: The antigen is not known.

CDR1 LGHNA and CDR2 YNFKEQ come from the germline V gene. Trimming removed 0 bases from V and 5 bases from J, with 7 bases in between. This CDR3 is built from 13 residues. This chain links TRBV4-2 with TRBJ2-5; tentatively, D is TRBD2 (5 bases). The source of this sequence is a woman aged 40 to 49 in good health and CMV-seronegative. The sequenced sample consisted of PBMCs. The DNA for the CDR3 is TGTGCCAGCAGCCAAGATCGGGATGAGACCCAGTACTTC. Protein: CASSQDRDETQYF.